This TCR beta chain was recorded in a study of identical twins. This clonotype has a count of ten or more. The antigen remains unidentified. The study's findings and limits: Twin-shared out-of-frame alpha sequences were enriched for low generation probability. Beta out-of-frame sequences showed weaker excess sharing between twins.

The CDR3 is 15 residues long. V trimming: 4 bases; J trimming: 5 bases; junction bases outside the gene matches: 5. Germline V lookup: CDR1 LGHDT, CDR2 YNNKEL (reference sequence). MiXCR was run by TCRdb on the 5' RACE reads, yielding one entry per CDR3 protein. The sample yields under 250,000 distinct CDR3 sequences, about 7.5% seen once. The sample was also linked to a second study, of yellow fever vaccine responses in identical twins.

Sequenced input: CD8+ T cells sorted from blood. V is TRBV3-1 and J is TRBJ1-4; 9 positions agree with TRBD1. This sequence was found in a woman younger than 30 in good health. This CDR3 reads CASSRDRVQNEKLFF. The CDR3, as DNA: TGTGCCAGCAGCCGGGACAGGGTCCAAAATGAAAAACTGTTTTTT.